Below are 3 T cell receptor beta chains sequenced from a single sample in a study of a mutant IDH1 vaccine in newly diagnosed glioma. Produced via immunoSEQ multiplex PCR; TCRdb's table is partial and in-frame only. The table lists 73,000 or so clones, 84% of them singletons. The time point was: week 35, safety follow-up. With topical imiquimod, each dose of the vaccine consisted of 300 ug of mutant IDH1 20-mer peptide. The antigens these receptors bind are not known. The input for sequencing was PBMCs, taken from a glioma patient whose treatment included an IDH1 peptide vaccine. The receptors here all came from a man between 18 and 29 years old with glioma.

The V call is TRBV30, the J call TRBJ1-2; 8 bases line up with TRBD1. The CDR3 spans 15 residues. The J segment lost 8 bases and the V segment lost 0 bases, leaving 11 bases of the junction unmatched. Per germline, CDR1 GTSNPN and CDR2 SVGIG (reference sequence). The CDR3 DNA follows: TGTGCCTGGAGTGTAACCCCGGCAGGGGGCAACGGCTACACCTTC. As protein: CAWSVTPAGGNGYTF.

V gene TRBV7-9 combines with J gene TRBJ1-2; 8 bases are shared with TRBD1. V trimming: 5 bases; J trimming: 10 bases; junction bases outside the gene matches: 12. This CDR3 has 14 amino acids. Germline lookup yields CDR1 SEHNR and CDR2 FQNEAQ (reference sequence). CDR3 bases: TGTGCCAGCAGCCAGGGGACAGGCCTCCCAGCCTACACCTTC. Its translation: CASSQGTGLPAYTF. Full variable domain (missing parts from reference TRBV7-9 and TRBJ1-2): DTGVSQNPRHKITKRGQNVTFRCDPISEHNRLYWYRQTLGQGPEFLTYFQNEAQLEKSRLLSDRFSAERPKGSFSTLEIQRTEQGDSAMYLCASSQGTGLPAYTFGSGTRLTVV.

The V gene is TRBV7-3, the J gene TRBJ2-3, with TRBD2 matching 14 bases. The CDR3 has 13 amino acids. Germline V gene sequence: CDR1 SGHTA, CDR2 FQGTGA. Losses at the gene ends were 5 bases for V and 15 bases for J; bases not matched to a gene: 7. The CDR3 nucleotides are TGTGCCAGCAGCCTGGGACTAGCGGGAGTGAGATATTTT. Translating gives CASSLGLAGVRYF.